Each of the 9 T cell receptor beta chains below was sequenced from the same sample in a study of post-analysis software for immune sequencing data. Regarding the study as a whole: Patients carried a handful of TRBV segments more frequently than controls did, and TRBV5-6, TRBV5-1 and TRBV20-1 were among them.

The TCR beta cDNA libraries carried unique molecular identifiers. TCRdb re-analysed the PCR reads in MiXCR, keeping a single row per CDR3 protein. The sample contains roughly 800,000 distinct CDR3 sequences, about half of which appear only once. These TCRs are of unknown antigen specificity. Sequenced material: blood. All receptors come from a girl aged 5 to 17 with multiple sclerosis.

This clonotype was seen only a few times. This chain connects TRBV6-6 to TRBJ1-1; D gene unclear. Trimming pared 4 bases from V and 0 bases from J, leaving 12 bases between. The CDR3 loop spans 15 amino acids. Germline V CDR1 and CDR2: MNHNY, SVGAGI (reference sequence). The CDR3 is CASSSPGSMNTEAFF. CDR3 DNA sequence: TGTGCCAGCAGTTCCCCCGGGAGCATGAACACTGAAGCTTTCTTT.

The chain has TRBV7-9 and TRBJ2-1; 11 bases match TRBD2. V shed 1 base and J 5 bases; nucleotides not matched to a gene: 7. The CDR3 has 17 amino acids. Germline CDR1 is SEHNR and CDR2 is FQNEAQ (reference sequence). Here the CDR3 DNA reads TGTGCCAGCAGCTTAGGATCACTAGCGGGAGCTCACAATGAGCAGTTCTTC. This gives the protein CASSLGSLAGAHNEQFF. Full variable domain (outside the CDR3, taken from reference TRBV7-9 and TRBJ2-1): DTGVSQNPRHKITKRGQNVTFRCDPISEHNRLYWYRQTLGQGPEFLTYFQNEAQLEKSRLLSDRFSAERPKGSFSTLEIQRTEQGDSAMYLCASSLGSLAGAHNEQFFGPGTRLTVL.

J is TRBJ2-3 and V is TRBV5-6, with D unclear. The CDR3 is 14 amino acids. V was trimmed by 0 bases and J by 4 bases, leaving 9 bases between them. From germline, CDR1 is SGHDT and CDR2 YYEEEE. The CDR3 here is CASSLGRPPDTQYF. CDR3 bases: TGTGCCAGCAGCTTGGGACGACCCCCAGATACGCAGTATTTT.

This clonotype turned up a few times. The chain uses TRBV12-3 or TRBV12-4 and TRBJ1-2; D uncertain. V lost 4 bases and J lost 8, with 20 bases in between. CDR3 length: 15 residues. CDR3 loop: CASSSSLRVPRGYTF. For the CDR3, the DNA is TGTGCCAGCAGTTCAAGCCTCCGGGTCCCACGAGGCTACACCTTC.

This chain joins TRBV20-1 and TRBJ2-5, with D perhaps matching TRBD1 (5 bases). Trimming shortened V by 1 base and J by 5 bases, and 17 bases separated the two germline ends. Germline V gene sequence: CDR1 DFQATT, CDR2 SNEGSKA (reference sequence). The CDR3 has 15 amino acids. Written as DNA, the CDR3 is TGCAGTGCTAGAGGACAGAACCCATGGTGGGAGACCCAGTACTTC. Translation: CSARGQNPWWETQYF.

The table lists this clonotype with a few counts. The rearrangement uses TRBV12-3 or TRBV12-4 and TRBJ1-2; D is unresolved. Trimming pared 1 base from V and 2 bases from J, leaving 5 bases between. This CDR3 is built from 13 residues. The CDR3 is CASSLVTNYGYTF. DNA of the CDR3: TGTGCCAGCAGTTTAGTAACCAACTATGGCTACACCTTC.

This chain uses TRBV10-2 with TRBJ2-7; a possible D gene is TRBD2 (6 bases). V was clipped by 4 bases and J by 2 bases, with 9 bases between them. This CDR3 contains 13 residues. Germline assignment: CDR1 WSHSY and CDR2 SAAADI. DNA for the CDR3: TGCGCCAGCAGTGGGGGACTCCCCTACGAGCAGTACTTC. Amino acid sequence: CASSGGLPYEQYF.

In its sample, this clonotype was seen once. This chain joins TRBV20-1 and TRBJ2-7; TRBD2 agrees at 8 bases. Losses at the gene ends were 4 bases for V and 0 bases for J; bases not matched to a gene: 5. The CDR3 is made up of 14 amino acids. The V gene's germline CDR1 is DFQATT and CDR2 SNEGSKA (reference sequence). CDR3 sequence (DNA): TGCAGTGCTATTGGGACTAGGAGCTCCTACGAGCAGTACTTC. Translated: CSAIGTRSSYEQYF.

In its sample, this clonotype was seen a few times. The chain uses TRBV7-3 and TRBJ2-3, with 9 bases fitting TRBD2. Germline V lookup: CDR1 SGHTA, CDR2 FQGTGA. This CDR3 region has 16 residues. Trimming removed 2 bases from V and 4 bases from J; junction bases left unmatched: 7. CDR3 in DNA: TGTGCCAGCAGCTTAGACCTAGCGGGACGGGCAGATACGCAGTATTTT. Translating gives CASSLDLAGRADTQYF. The full variable domain, in which reference TRBV7-3 and TRBJ2-3 provide the parts outside the CDR3, is GAGVSQTPSNKVTEKGKYVELRCDPISGHTALYWYRQSLGQGPEFLIYFQGTGAADDSGLPNDRFFAVRPEGSVSTLKIQRTERGDSAVYLCASSLDLAGRADTQYFGPGTRLTVL.